Listed here is a single TCR beta chain. This clone was found a few times. Its antigen is still unknown. Qualities for individual bases were not recorded, and no much larger clone is one base off. This entry comes from a study of blood T cell repertoires in COVID-19 (dated by TCRdb to the early 2020s). In the study overall: The collaborator samples originated in the United States, Italy and Spain and spanned the acute and convalescent phases of COVID-19. The material from the prospective study consisted of cDNA or gDNA derived from T cells, B-cell-depleted T cells, or PBMCs. The dataset comprised deeply sampled blood TCRbeta repertoires from subjects exposed to, actively infected with, or recovered from COVID-19. A freely available public database, intended as a resource for researchers studying the immune response to SARS-CoV-2, is where the repertoires were released. The samples were drawn from two sources: the first 160 participants of the ongoing ImmuneRACE study, and about 1,300 subjects contributed by 6 global collaborators. A de-identified subject ID, COVID-19 status, age in years and sex were almost always included in the sample metadata. Where available, HLA class I and class II types were obtained from metadata supplied by the sample provider rather than from assay-based typing. General study outcomes and caveats: The quantity of clinical and demographic metadata differed by source and by participant and was supplied without curation.

At one collaborating source in Seattle, patients were enrolled during active infection and were followed longitudinally through the course of disease. Collaborating institutions collected whole blood in K2EDTA tubes following their own protocols. For TCRbeta analysis, collaborator samples were shipped as frozen whole blood, as isolated PBMCs, or as DNA extracted from either sample type. From the cysteine through the phenylalanine, the CDR3 covers 17 amino acids. The only DNA kept is the CDR3, 51 bases in frame from the first base. Compared with germline, V lacks 0 bases and J lacks 2 bases; bases without a gene match: 6. In the germline V gene, CDR1 corresponds to SGHDT and CDR2 to YYEEEE. The immunoSEQ Assay, a bias-controlled multiplex PCR, was used to amplify TCRbeta CDR3 regions from genomic DNA. The authors' pipeline ran thus. Nucleated cell counts per sample were estimated from amplification of reference gene primers within the assay. Sequence reads were collapsed and filtered to measure the absolute abundance of every unique TCRbeta CDR3 rearrangement. For each sample, productive Simpson clonality was calculated as the square root of Simpson's diversity index across productive rearrangements. This is the immuneACCESS table as TCRdb keeps it, with only in-frame sequences that have V and J called. A part of the clones is gone; compared with another copy, unresolved V genes explain less than half, and the rest is unexplained. V, J and clone size derive from that table, while D and trimming were established from the DNA sequence. The sample table holds under 450,000 clones, of which over 75% were seen once. The ten top clones hold roughly 1.6% of the sample.

The chain is made from TRBV5-6 and TRBJ2-1; the central 9 bases match TRBD1. Sample: peripheral blood. This TCR was recovered from a woman aged 35 to 49 with COVID-19, enrolled during active disease. This receptor carries the CDR3 CASSLAGTGRAYNEQFF. The base sequence is TGTGCCAGCAGCTTGGCCGGGACAGGGAGAGCCTACAATGAGCAGTTCTTC.